Below are 14 T cell receptor beta chains sequenced from a single sample in a study of technical replicates of blood from a few donors. This table comes from immunoSEQ multiplex PCR, and its TCRdb copy is limited to in-frame clones, with some not included. The table includes approximately 87,000 clones, approximately 95% detected once. The material sequenced was T cells isolated from PBMCs. All receptors derive from a human donor in good health.

The gene calls are TRBV18 and TRBJ1-1; 7 bases align to TRBD1. The CDR3 totals 13 residues. V trimming: 3 bases; J trimming: 4 bases; junction bases outside the gene matches: 2. In germline, CDR1 is KGHSH, CDR2 LQKENI. CDR3 region: CASSPNRGTEAFF. The CDR3 nucleotides are TGTGCCAGCTCACCGAACAGGGGCACTGAAGCTTTCTTT. The whole variable domain, remainder taken from reference TRBV18 and TRBJ1-1, is NAGVMQNPRHLVRRRGQEARLRCSPMKGHSHVYWYRQLPEEGLKFMVYLQKENIIDESGMPKERFSAEFPKEGPSILRIQQVVRGDSAAYFCASSPNRGTEAFFGQGTRLTVV.

This rearrangement joins TRBV7-3 to TRBJ2-1; possibly TRBD2 for D (5 bases). Trimming removed 5 bases from V and 8 bases from J, with 13 bases in between. CDR1 and CDR2 (germline): SGHTA, FQGTGA. The CDR3 covers 13 residues. The CDR3 loop is CASSPDRGHEQFF. CDR3 sequence (DNA): TGTGCCAGCAGCCCGGACCGAGGGCATGAGCAGTTCTTC.

This clone was seen only a few times. The chain uses TRBV7-3 and TRBJ1-1; 9 bases are a match to TRBD1. The trim removed 3 bases at V and 4 bases at J, leaving 3 bases unmatched. This CDR3 comprises 14 residues. Germline CDR1 and CDR2: SGHTA and FQGTGA. The CDR3 protein is CASSLTGGATEAFF. CDR3 DNA sequence: TGTGCCAGCAGCTTGACAGGGGGTGCCACTGAAGCTTTCTTT.

The chain combines TRBV6-4 with TRBJ2-1, with TRBD2 identical over 11 bases. Germline loops: CDR1 MRHNA, CDR2 SNTAGT. The CDR3 spans 15 residues. With V trimmed by 6 bases and J by 2 bases, 3 bases remained unmatched. This CDR3 is CASRPLAGAYNEQFF. The CDR3 DNA reads TGTGCCAGCAGACCACTAGCGGGAGCCTACAATGAGCAGTTCTTC.

The chain has TRBV19 and TRBJ2-7; tentatively, D is TRBD1 (6 bases). This CDR3 comprises 15 residues. Trimming removed 2 bases at V and 4 bases at J, with 15 bases between. Per germline, CDR1 LNHDA and CDR2 SQIVND (reference sequence). CDR3 DNA: TGTGCCAGTAGTATATCAGCAGGGGTAGGGTACGAGCAGTACTTC. The encoded protein is CASSISAGVGYEQYF.

This chain joins TRBV6-1 and TRBJ2-1; D possibly corresponds to TRBD1 (5 bases). With 5 bases removed from V and 0 bases from J, the gap between germline ends came to 11 bases. CDR3 length: 15 residues. Germline CDR1 reads MNHNS; CDR2 reads SASEGT. DNA for the CDR3: TGTGCCAGCAGTCCCAGGGATAGCTCCTACAATGAGCAGTTCTTC. Translated: CASSPRDSSYNEQFF.

The rearrangement links TRBV6-1 to TRBJ2-5, with a tentative D call TRBD1 (6 bases). The CDR3 is made up of 14 amino acids. CDR1 and CDR2 from the germline V gene are MNHNS and SASEGT. The V end lost 2 bases, the J end lost 4 bases, and 11 bases lay between the germline ends. This chain's CDR3 is CASSEYPGAETQYF. The CDR3 DNA follows: TGTGCCAGCAGTGAATATCCAGGGGCAGAGACCCAGTACTTC.

The V and J genes are TRBV13 and TRBJ1-1, with a tentative D call TRBD1 (6 bases). Deletions cut 4 bases from V and 2 bases from J, with 11 bases between. This CDR3 is built from 14 residues. Germline V gene sequence: CDR1 PRHDT, CDR2 FYEKMQ (reference sequence). CDR3 residues: CASSSRGGNTEAFF. The CDR3 nucleotides are TGTGCCAGCAGCTCCAGGGGTGGAAACACTGAAGCTTTCTTT.

The gene calls are TRBV5-4 and TRBJ2-5, with TRBD2 matching 14 bases. The CDR3 is made up of 18 amino acids. Germline V CDR1 and CDR2: SGHNT, YYREEE (reference sequence). The J segment lost 2 bases and the V segment lost 4 bases, leaving 10 bases of the junction unmatched. CDR3 nucleotides: TGTGCCAGCAGCCTCCCGGGACTAGCGGGAGTCAGGCAAGAGACCCAGTACTTC. Encoded protein: CASSLPGLAGVRQETQYF.

The chain is built from TRBV5-1 and TRBJ1-2, with D possibly matching TRBD1 (6 bases). Trimming removed 1 base at V and 8 bases at J, with 18 bases between. The germline V gene has CDR1 SGHRS and CDR2 YFSETQ. The length of the CDR3 is 15 residues. The CDR3 protein is CASSLRLTGGIGYTF. CDR3 DNA sequence: TGCGCCAGCAGCTTGCGCTTGACAGGCGGAATAGGCTACACCTTC.

This clone was detected only once. The chain carries TRBV4-2 and TRBJ2-3, with 9 bases lining up with TRBD1. This CDR3 contains 16 residues. V gave up 0 bases and J gave up 3 bases; unmatched junction bases: 4. The germline CDR1 and CDR2 sequences are LGHNA and YNFKEQ. DNA of the CDR3: TGTGCCAGCAGCCAAGAAGGACAGGGGTCAACAGATACGCAGTATTTT. This sequence encodes CASSQEGQGSTDTQYF.

The chain is built from TRBV5-5 and TRBJ2-5; 7 bases map to TRBD1. CDR1 is SGHKS and CDR2 is YYEKEE in the germline V gene (reference sequence). J lost 4 bases, V lost 1 base, and 7 bases had no gene match. The CDR3 loop spans 15 amino acids. CDR3 in DNA: TGTGCCAGCAGCTTGAGGACAGGTCTGTTAGAGACCCAGTACTTC. It yields the protein CASSLRTGLLETQYF.

This rearrangement joins TRBV5-1 to TRBJ1-1; D gene uncertain. CDR3 length: 16 residues. Germline lookup yields CDR1 SGHRS and CDR2 YFSETQ. Trimming cost V 3 bases and J 6 bases, with 21 bases left between them. CDR3 region: CASSSRPPLEYAEAFF. The CDR3 DNA sequence: TGCGCCAGCAGCTCCAGGCCACCCCTGGAATACGCTGAAGCTTTCTTT.

CDR3 protein: CASSLAGGTDTQYF. CDR3 bases: TGCGCCAGCAGCTTGGCAGGGGGCACAGATACGCAGTATTTT. The rearrangement uses TRBV5-1 and TRBJ2-3; perhaps TRBD1 as D (6 bases). Per the germline V gene, CDR1 is SGHRS and CDR2 is YFSETQ. V lost 0 bases and J lost 1, with 6 bases in between. CDR3 size: 14 residues. Full variable domain (remainder filled in from reference TRBV5-1 and TRBJ2-3): KAGVTQTPRYLIKTRGQQVTLSCSPISGHRSVSWYQQTPGQGLQFLFEYFSETQRNKGNFPGRFSGRQFSNSRSEMNVSTLELGDSALYLCASSLAGGTDTQYFGPGTRLTVL.